This T cell receptor beta chain stems from a study of cytomegalovirus exposure and HLA in healthy donors. General observations from the study: Earlier analysis looked at TCR beta V segments, and most were productive about 90% or about 30% of the time. Later analysis suggested most CMV-associated TCR beta chains were HLA-restricted. A later analysis reportedly identified an Asian-associated ancestry cluster as carrying fewer N-insertions than the roughly 600-donor mean. The analysis excluded some indistinguishable V segments, including TRBV6-2 and TRBV6-3.

Primers for the PCR totalled 60 Vbeta and 13 Jbeta. Sequencing was performed with immunoSEQ multiplex PCR; in TCRdb, only in-frame clones are kept and a portion is missing. The table has fewer than 250,000 clones, about 84% seen once. V was trimmed by 2 bases and J by 3 bases, leaving 25 bases between them. CDR3 length: 19 amino acids. Germline CDR1 SGHTS, CDR2 YDEGEE. About this clone: Its antigen is as yet unknown.

Specimen: PBMCs. The chain combines TRBV5-8 with TRBJ2-3; D might be TRBD1 (5 bases). This clonotype was obtained from a human donor in good health. CDR3 loop: CASSFPSRVSSERTDTQYF. Here the CDR3 DNA reads TGTGCCAGCAGCTTCCCGTCCAGGGTAAGTAGTGAACGGACAGATACGCAGTATTTT.